Below, 27 T cell receptor beta chains from the same sample are listed, as sequenced in a study of OX40 agonist ivuxolimab in advanced cancers. Sequencing was performed with immunoSEQ multiplex PCR; in TCRdb, only in-frame clones are kept and a portion is missing. The sample includes about 120,000 clones, roughly nine tenths of them seen just once. This sample comprised CD4+ or CD8+ T cells sorted from blood, obtained in a trial of the OX40 agonist ivuxolimab. The receptors stem from an adult with an advanced solid tumor such as melanoma, head and neck, liver or kidney cancer.

The chain has TRBV4-2 and TRBJ1-4; no clear D. Looked up from germline, CDR1 is LGHNA and CDR2 is YNFKEQ. Trimming stripped 1 base from V and 3 bases from J, with 6 bases between. CDR3 size: 14 residues. As DNA, the CDR3 is TGTGCCAGCAGCCAAGGTGGGGCTAATGAAAAACTGTTTTTT. Protein: CASSQGGANEKLFF.

V usage is TRBV5-4 and J usage is TRBJ2-5; D ambiguous. V was cut by 3 bases and J by 4 bases, with 4 bases left in between. CDR1 SGHNT and CDR2 YYREEE come from the germline V gene (reference sequence). The CDR3 runs 11 residues. As DNA, the CDR3 is TGTGCCAGCAGCTACCGAGAGACCCAGTACTTC. Amino acids: CASSYRETQYF.

The V call is TRBV7-9, the J call TRBJ2-5, with D unclear. The CDR3 length is 16 residues. Germline-derived CDR1 and CDR2 are SEHNR and FQNEAQ (reference sequence). The V end lost 0 bases, the J end lost 6 bases, and 17 bases lay between the germline ends. CDR3 DNA sequence: TGTGCCAGCAGCTTAGCCGCCTCTGGCTGGAGTAAGACCCAGTACTTC. Its translation is CASSLAASGWSKTQYF.

The chain employs TRBV18 and TRBJ2-5; TRBD1 aligns across 10 bases. This CDR3 is built from 13 residues. V shed 6 bases, J shed 4 bases, and the junction held 2 bases outside the gene matches. Germline-derived CDR1 and CDR2 are KGHSH and LQKENI. The CDR3 region has the DNA TGTGCCAGCTCGCGGGACAGGGGAGAGACCCAGTACTTC. It encodes CASSRDRGETQYF.

The V and J genes are TRBV6-5 and TRBJ2-5; unclear D gene. The DNA end is more similar to TRBJ2-7, so the J call may be wrong. This CDR3 has 15 residues. Germline CDR1 is MNHEY and CDR2 is SVGAGI. This CDR3 is CASSYPPHVYHEQYF. The DNA for the CDR3 is TGTGCCAGCAGTTACCCGCCTCACGTCTACCACGAGCAGTACTTC.

Only one count was recorded for this clone. The V gene is TRBV27, the J gene TRBJ1-4; 9 bases line up with TRBD1. V trimming: 4 bases; J trimming: 8 bases; junction bases outside the gene matches: 11. The CDR3 is 16 amino acids. Germline V gives CDR1 MNHEY, CDR2 SMNVEV (reference sequence). CDR3 sequence: CASSSKGTGTPEKLFF. CDR3 nucleotide sequence: TGTGCCAGCAGTTCGAAGGGGACAGGGACTCCAGAAAAACTGTTTTTT.

The V and J genes are TRBV19 and TRBJ2-7; D is possibly TRBD1 (6 bases). V lost 4 bases and J lost 3, with 10 bases in between. The CDR3 consists of 13 residues. Germline V gene sequence: CDR1 LNHDA, CDR2 SQIVND (reference sequence). The CDR3 sequence is CASSRQVNYEQYF. The CDR3 DNA is TGTGCCAGTAGTAGACAGGTCAACTACGAGCAGTACTTC.

The genes are TRBV15 and TRBJ1-2, with TRBD1 identical over 8 bases. From germline, CDR1 is LNHNV and CDR2 YYDKDF (reference sequence). J was trimmed by 2 bases and V by 1 base; bases with no gene match: 6. This CDR3 has 16 residues. This CDR3 reads CATSRGAGQANYGYTF. For the CDR3, the DNA is TGTGCCACCAGCAGAGGCGCGGGACAGGCAAACTATGGCTACACCTTC. The full variable domain, with the rest looked up from reference TRBV15 and TRBJ1-2, is DAMVIQNPRYQVTQFGKPVTLSCSQTLNHNVMYWYQQKSSQAPKLLFHYYDKDFNNEADTPDNFQSRRPNTSFCFLDIRSPGLGDTAMYLCATSRGAGQANYGYTFGSGTRLTVV.

J is TRBJ2-1 and V is TRBV19; D is perhaps TRBD1 (6 bases). The CDR3 has 13 amino acids. Per the germline V gene, CDR1 is LNHDA and CDR2 is SQIVND (reference sequence). V was pared by 8 bases and J by 9 bases, with 17 bases between. The CDR3 nucleotides read TGTGCCAGTGCTCTAGGGGGAAGAGGTGAGCAGTTCTTC. It encodes CASALGGRGEQFF.

The J gene is TRBJ1-2, the V gene TRBV30; D is ambiguous. V was cut by 2 bases and J by 3 bases, with 4 bases left in between. Per germline, CDR1 GTSNPN and CDR2 SVGIG (reference sequence). The length of the CDR3 is 11 residues. DNA of the CDR3: TGTGCCTGGAGTCACGACTATGGCTACACCTTC. Encoded protein: CAWSHDYGYTF.

The chain has TRBV6-5 and TRBJ1-5; D possibly corresponds to TRBD1 (6 bases). CDR3 length: 13 residues. Trimming removed 4 bases at V and 7 bases at J, with 11 bases between. Germline CDR1 and CDR2: MNHEY and SVGAGI. DNA of the CDR3: TGTGCCAGCAGTTCGCAGGGGCAACAGCCCCAGCATTTT. Translating it yields CASSSQGQQPQHF.

This clone was recorded a few times. J is TRBJ2-3 and V is TRBV7-9; possible D gene TRBD1, 7 bases. Germline loops: CDR1 SEHNR, CDR2 FQNEAQ (reference sequence). The length of the CDR3 is 17 residues. The V end was cut by 2 bases, the J end by 5 bases, with 20 bases between. The CDR3 reads CASSLPLHRGGQDTQYF. Written as DNA, the CDR3 is TGTGCCAGCAGCTTACCACTGCACAGGGGAGGACAAGATACGCAGTATTTT.

This clone was seen a single time. This chain joins TRBV4-1 and TRBJ2-7; TRBD1 matches 9 bases. V was pared by 4 bases and J by 6 bases, with 10 bases of the junction left unmatched. The CDR3 loop spans 15 amino acids. Germline lookup yields CDR1 MGHRA and CDR2 YSYEKL. The chain's CDR3 is CASSPGQGPAREQYF. Here the CDR3 DNA reads TGCGCCAGCAGCCCGGGACAGGGCCCAGCGCGCGAGCAGTACTTC.

The V gene is TRBV28, the J gene TRBJ1-4, with TRBD1 as a possible D gene (6 bases). This CDR3 has 16 amino acids. The V end lost 5 bases, the J end lost 5 bases, and 18 bases lay between the germline ends. Looked up from germline, CDR1 is MDHEN and CDR2 is SYDVKM. CDR3 sequence: CASSTRPGGGNEKLFF. CDR3 DNA sequence: TGTGCCAGCAGTACCCGCCCCGGGGGGGGCAATGAAAAACTGTTTTTT.

V is TRBV11-2 and J is TRBJ1-2; D uncertain. Germline lookup yields CDR1 SGHAT and CDR2 FQNNGV. V was shortened by 8 bases and J by 3 bases, with 13 bases between the two germline ends. CDR3 size: 13 residues. The CDR3 reads CASATPRDYGYTF. The CDR3 DNA is TGTGCCAGCGCAACCCCGCGGGACTATGGCTACACCTTC. The variable domain in full, completed from reference TRBV11-2 and TRBJ1-2, reads EAGVAQSPRYKIIEKRQSVAFWCNPISGHATLYWYQQILGQGPKLLIQFQNNGVVDDSQLPKDRFSAERLKGVDSTLKIQPAKLEDSAVYLCASATPRDYGYTFGSGTRLTVV.

The J gene is TRBJ2-5, the V gene TRBV4-1, with 9 bases fitting TRBD2. Germline assignment: CDR1 MGHRA and CDR2 YSYEKL. The CDR3 extends over 16 amino acids. With 2 bases clipped from V and 5 bases from J, the junction kept 9 bases outside the gene matches. The CDR3 region has the DNA TGCGCCAGCAGCCAACTGCGGGGGGGCCCTGGGGAGACCCAGTACTTC. It yields the protein CASSQLRGGPGETQYF.

The genes are TRBV6-1 and TRBJ1-4; unclear D gene. V gave up 4 bases and J gave up 8 bases, with 5 bases separating them. The germline CDR1 and CDR2 sequences are MNHNS and SASEGT. The CDR3 covers 11 residues. The CDR3 protein is CASSGREKLFF. CDR3 in DNA: TGTGCCAGCAGTGGAAGGGAAAAACTGTTTTTT.

The chain links TRBV10-2 to TRBJ2-7; 8 bases map to TRBD1. V shed 3 bases, J shed 3 bases, and the junction held 7 bases outside the gene matches. CDR3 length: 15 amino acids. Germline CDR1 reads WSHSY; CDR2 reads SAAADI. CDR3 amino acids: CASSEVRTGNYEQYF. In DNA form, the CDR3 reads TGCGCCAGCAGTGAAGTTAGGACAGGGAACTACGAGCAGTACTTC.

This clone was detected only once. V gene TRBV7-9 combines with J gene TRBJ2-7; 9 bases fit TRBD1. The V segment lost 5 bases and the J segment 3 bases; nucleotides outside the gene matches: 8. The CDR3 has 15 amino acids. Germline V gene sequence: CDR1 SEHNR, CDR2 FQNEAQ (reference sequence). The CDR3 sequence is CASSVDRGTNYEQYF. The CDR3 DNA follows: TGTGCCAGCAGCGTCGACAGGGGGACCAACTACGAGCAGTACTTC.

The chain carries TRBV7-9 and TRBJ1-3, with D maybe TRBD1 (6 bases). Germline lookup yields CDR1 SEHNR and CDR2 FQNEAQ (reference sequence). Trimming shortened V by 5 bases and J by 3 bases, and 11 bases separated the two germline ends. The CDR3 has 14 residues. CDR3 coding DNA: TGTGCCAGCAGCCCTGACAGGAATGGAAACACCATATATTTT. Protein: CASSPDRNGNTIYF.

The DNA of the CDR3 is TGCGCCAGCAGCTTGGCCGACAGTTACGATACGCAGTATTTT. This codes for CASSLADSYDTQYF. The chain has TRBV5-1 and TRBJ2-3, with D possibly matching TRBD1 (5 bases). The germline gives CDR1 SGHRS, CDR2 YFSETQ. V lost 0 bases and J 6 bases, leaving 11 bases between the germline ends. The CDR3 is made up of 14 amino acids. Based on the CDR3 plus reference TRBV5-1 and TRBJ2-3, the full variable domain is KAGVTQTPRYLIKTRGQQVTLSCSPISGHRSVSWYQQTPGQGLQFLFEYFSETQRNKGNFPGRFSGRQFSNSRSEMNVSTLELGDSALYLCASSLADSYDTQYFGPGTRLTVL.

The J gene is TRBJ2-2, the V gene TRBV14, with D possibly TRBD1 on 6 matching bases. Trimming left V 4 bases short and J 6 bases short, with 9 bases between. Germline V CDR1 and CDR2: SGHDN, FVKESK. The CDR3 extends over 13 amino acids. The CDR3 DNA sequence: TGTGCCAGCAGCCGGACAGTCCCCGGGGAGCTGTTTTTT. Protein product: CASSRTVPGELFF.

The chain employs TRBV15 and TRBJ2-2; 10 bases line up with TRBD1. Unmatched junction bases numbered 4, after V lost 1 base and J lost 5 bases. CDR1 and CDR2 from the germline V gene are LNHNV and YYDKDF (reference sequence). CDR3 length equals 16 residues. CDR3 DNA sequence: TGTGCCACCAGCAGAGGGACAGGGGGGAAAACCGGGGAGCTGTTTTTT. Amino acid sequence: CATSRGTGGKTGELFF.

This clone was found once. The chain couples TRBV5-1 to TRBJ2-1, with D perhaps matching TRBD1 (6 bases). The CDR3 sequence is 16 residues long. CDR1 is SGHRS and CDR2 is YFSETQ in the germline V gene. The germline V and J ends were trimmed by 1 base and 0 bases, with 11 bases remaining between them. CDR3 region: CASSLPGQSSYNEQFF. Written as DNA, the CDR3 is TGCGCCAGCAGCTTGCCTGGACAGAGCTCCTACAATGAGCAGTTCTTC.

The chain recombines TRBV5-6 with TRBJ2-6; D might be TRBD1 or TRBD2, each matching 5 bases. This CDR3 comprises 15 residues. Germline V gene lookup returns CDR1 SGHDT and CDR2 YYEEEE. V lost 4 bases to trimming and J lost 5 bases, with 13 bases between them. The CDR3 is CASSEAGSRANVLTF. The CDR3 DNA follows: TGTGCCAGCAGCGAAGCAGGGAGCCGGGCCAACGTCCTGACTTTC. The full variable domain, its missing parts supplied by reference TRBV5-6 and TRBJ2-6, is DAGVTQSPTHLIKTRGQQVTLRCSPKSGHDTVSWYQQALGQGPQFIFQYYEEEERQRGNFPDRFSGHQFPNYSSELNVNALLLGDSALYLCASSEAGSRANVLTFGAGSRLTVL.

This clone was seen ten or more times. Here the CDR3 reads CASSQDLGGSYEQYF. The CDR3 coding sequence is TGTGCCAGCAGCCAAGATCTGGGGGGGTCCTACGAGCAGTACTTC. V is TRBV4-2 and J is TRBJ2-7; TRBD2 agrees at 7 bases. The CDR3 consists of 15 residues. Germline loops: CDR1 LGHNA, CDR2 YNFKEQ. Trimming removed 0 bases from V and 1 base from J; junction bases left unmatched: 3.

The chain recombines TRBV5-6 with TRBJ1-2; the D gene is possibly TRBD1 (5 bases). Germline V gene sequence: CDR1 SGHDT, CDR2 YYEEEE. This CDR3 spans 14 amino acids. The V end was cut by 2 bases, the J end by 8 bases, with 16 bases between. The CDR3 coding sequence is TGTGCCAGCAGCTTCTTCGCTCAGGGAGAAGGCTACACCTTC. It codes for CASSFFAQGEGYTF.